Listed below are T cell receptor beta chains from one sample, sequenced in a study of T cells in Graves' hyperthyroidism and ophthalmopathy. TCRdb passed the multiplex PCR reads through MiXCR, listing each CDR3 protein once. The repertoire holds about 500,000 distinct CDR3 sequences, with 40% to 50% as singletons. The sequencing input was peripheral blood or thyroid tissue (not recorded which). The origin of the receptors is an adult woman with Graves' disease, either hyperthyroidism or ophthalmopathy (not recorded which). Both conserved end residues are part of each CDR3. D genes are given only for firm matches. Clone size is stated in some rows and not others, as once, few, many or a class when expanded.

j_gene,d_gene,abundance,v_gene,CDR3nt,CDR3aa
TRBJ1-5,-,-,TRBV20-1,TGCAGTGCCGCCCTGGGTGGGGCTGTCGAGCCCCAGCATTTT,CSAALGGAVEPQHF
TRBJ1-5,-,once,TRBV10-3,TGTGCCATCAGCGCCAGCAGTGAGTCCGTTAGTCAGCCCCAGCATTTT,CAISASSESVSQPQHF
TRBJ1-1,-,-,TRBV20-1,TGCAGTGCTAGAGATCGAAGGGGGTTTGAAGCTTTCTTT,CSARDRRGFEAFF
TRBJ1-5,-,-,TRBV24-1,TGTGCCAGCTCACCGACCCCCAGGGATCCCAATCAGCCCCAGCATTTT,CASSPTPRDPNQPQHF
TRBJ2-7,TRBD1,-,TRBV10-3,TGTGCCATCCACGGGGACAGCTACGAGCAGTACTTC,CAIHGDSYEQYF
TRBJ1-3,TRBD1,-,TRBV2,TGTGCCAGCAGTGTGGGCAGGGGGGACTCTGGAAACACCATATATTTT,CASSVGRGDSGNTIYF
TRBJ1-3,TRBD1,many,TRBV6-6,TGTGCCAGCAGCTGGGACAGGGTAGACTCTGGAAACACCATATATTTT,CASSWDRVDSGNTIYF
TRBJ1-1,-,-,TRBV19,TGTGCCAGTAGTATGGCGGATACTATGAACACTGAAGCTTTCTTT,CASSMADTMNTEAFF
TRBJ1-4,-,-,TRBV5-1,TGCGCCAGCAGTGAAACGGGACCGACAAATGAAAAACTGTTTTTT,CASSETGPTNEKLFF
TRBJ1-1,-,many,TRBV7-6,TGTGCCAGCGGCACGGGGAACACTGAAGCTTTCTTT,CASGTGNTEAFF
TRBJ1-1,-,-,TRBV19,TGTGCCAGTAAGGAACGTTTGGTGAACACTGAAGCTTTCTTT,CASKERLVNTEAFF
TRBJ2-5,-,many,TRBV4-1,TGCGCCAGCAGTAGGGCCGTTCCAGAGACCCAGTACTTC,CASSRAVPETQYF
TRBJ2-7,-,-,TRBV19,TGTGCCAGTGGTCCTTCGACCGGGATAAACTACGAGCAGTACTTC,CASGPSTGINYEQYF
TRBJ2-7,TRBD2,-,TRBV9,TGTGCCAGCAGCGTGGCTAGCGGGAGGACCTACGAGCAGTACTTC,CASSVASGRTYEQYF
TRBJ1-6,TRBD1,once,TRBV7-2,TGTGCCAGCAGCTCCGGGACAGGGTTCTATAATTCACCCCTCCACTTT,CASSSGTGFYNSPLHF
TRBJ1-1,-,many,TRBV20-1,TGCAGTGCTAGAGATCAGGGGTCGAACACTGAAGCTTTCTTT,CSARDQGSNTEAFF
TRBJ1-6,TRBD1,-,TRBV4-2,TGTGCCAGCAGCCAAGCAAACAGGGGTTCCTATAATTCACCCCTCCACTTT,CASSQANRGSYNSPLHF
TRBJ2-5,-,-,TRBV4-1,TGCGCCAGCAGCCAATGGGGGGAGACCCAGTACTTC,CASSQWGETQYF
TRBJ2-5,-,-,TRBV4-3,TGCGCCAGCAGCCAAGGAATTGGGTACCAAGAGACCCAGTACTTC,CASSQGIGYQETQYF